This passage covers 4 T cell receptor beta chains from one sample sequenced in a study of T cell responses to AZD1222 COVID-19 vaccine. TCRdb keeps only in-frame clones here, not all; method: immunoSEQ multiplex PCR. The data contain under 130,000 clones, about 95% of them singletons. The sequences come from peripheral blood, collected on day 0 of AZD1222 vaccination. These receptors all come from an adult in good health.

The V and J genes are TRBV3-1 (or the pseudogene TRBV3-2) and TRBJ2-3, with 12 bases lining up with TRBD2. This CDR3 is 18 amino acids long. CDR1 is LGHDT and CDR2 is YNNKEL in the germline V gene (reference sequence). V shed 4 bases, J shed 2 bases, and the junction held 10 bases outside the gene matches. The CDR3 nucleotides read TGTGCCAGCAGCCGTTTGGCTAGCGGGGGGGGATCCACAGATACGCAGTATTTT. Translating it yields CASSRLASGGGSTDTQYF.

V gene TRBV5-1 combines with J gene TRBJ1-2; D not certain. Germline-derived CDR1 and CDR2 are SGHRS and YFSETQ. Trimming left V 3 bases short and J 4 bases short, with 13 bases between. This CDR3 comprises 14 residues. In DNA form, the CDR3 reads TGCGCCAGCAGCTCCCCCCGAGAAGGCTATGGCTACACCTTC. The encoded protein is CASSSPREGYGYTF.

The genes are TRBV6-5 and TRBJ1-4; 7 bases map to TRBD1. The CDR3 is made up of 12 amino acids. The V gene end was trimmed by 8 bases and the J gene end by 17 bases; junction bases not matched to a gene: 14. The V gene's germline CDR1 is MNHEY and CDR2 SVGAGI. This chain's CDR3 is CASWRNLGDRFF. In DNA, the CDR3 is TGTGCCAGCTGGAGAAACCTGGGGGACAGATTTTTT.

The rearrangement joins TRBV27 to TRBJ1-2, with a possible D match to TRBD1 (5 bases). The CDR3 totals 14 residues. From germline, CDR1 is MNHEY and CDR2 SMNVEV (reference sequence). The V and J ends lost 0 bases and 3 bases respectively, with 8 bases between them. The CDR3 loop reads CASSLSKGYYGYTF. The DNA for the CDR3 is TGTGCCAGCAGTTTATCGAAGGGGTACTATGGCTACACCTTC.